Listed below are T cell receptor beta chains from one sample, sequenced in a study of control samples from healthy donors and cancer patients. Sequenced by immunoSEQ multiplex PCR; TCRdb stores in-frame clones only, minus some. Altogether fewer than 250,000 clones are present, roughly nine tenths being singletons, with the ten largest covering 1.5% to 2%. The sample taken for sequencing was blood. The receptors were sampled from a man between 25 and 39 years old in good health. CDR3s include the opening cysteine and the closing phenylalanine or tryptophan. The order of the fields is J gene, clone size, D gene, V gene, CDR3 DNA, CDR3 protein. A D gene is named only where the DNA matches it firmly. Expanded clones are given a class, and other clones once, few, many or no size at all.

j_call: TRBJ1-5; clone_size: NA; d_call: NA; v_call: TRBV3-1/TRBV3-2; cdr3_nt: TGTGCCAGCAGCCAACGTGGGGCGCTCCCCAATCAGCCCCAGCATTTT; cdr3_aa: CASSQRGALPNQPQHF
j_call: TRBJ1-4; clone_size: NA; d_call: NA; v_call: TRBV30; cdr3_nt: TGTGCCTGGAGTCCCCGCCAGGGTTGGGAAAAACTGTTTTTT; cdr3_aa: CAWSPRQGWEKLFF
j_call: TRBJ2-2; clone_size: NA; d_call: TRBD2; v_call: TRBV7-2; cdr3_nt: TGTGCCAGCAGAGTCGCGGGGGGGTTCACCGGGGAGCTGTTTTTT; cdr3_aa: CASRVAGGFTGELFF
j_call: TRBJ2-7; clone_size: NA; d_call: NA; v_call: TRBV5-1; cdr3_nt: TGCGCCAGCAGCTTAGGGGGCTCCGGGGGGCTCTCCTACGAGCAGTACTTC; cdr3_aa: CASSLGGSGGLSYEQYF
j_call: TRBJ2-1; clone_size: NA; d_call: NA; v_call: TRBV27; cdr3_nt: TGTGCCAGCAGTTATGGGTACTACAATGAGCAGTTCTTC; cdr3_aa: CASSYGYYNEQFF
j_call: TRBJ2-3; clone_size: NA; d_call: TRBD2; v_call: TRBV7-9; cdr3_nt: TGTGCCAGCAGTTTCGGACTAGCGGGGATCACAGATACGCAGTATTTT; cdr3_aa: CASSFGLAGITDTQYF
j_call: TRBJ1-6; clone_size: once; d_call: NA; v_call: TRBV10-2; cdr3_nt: TGCGCCAGCAGGGAGGGTCACGGGCATAATTCACCCCTCCACTTT; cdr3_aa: CASREGHGHNSPLHF
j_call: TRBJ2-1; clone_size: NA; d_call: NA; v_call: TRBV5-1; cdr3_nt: TGCGCCAGCAGCTTGGCACCAGGGGGAGGTGAGCAGTTCTTC; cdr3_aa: CASSLAPGGGEQFF
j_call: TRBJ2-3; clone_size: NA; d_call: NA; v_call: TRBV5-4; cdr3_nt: TGTGCCAGCAGCTTTGGCACAGATACGCAGTATTTT; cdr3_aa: CASSFGTDTQYF
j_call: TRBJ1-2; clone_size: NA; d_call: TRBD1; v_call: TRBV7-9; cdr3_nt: TGTGCCAGCAGCTTAGGGCAGGGGGCGTCGGGATATGGCTACACCTTC; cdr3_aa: CASSLGQGASGYGYTF
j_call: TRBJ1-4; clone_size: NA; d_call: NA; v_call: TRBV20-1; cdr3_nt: TGCAGTGCTAGTAATGATGAAAAACTGTTTTTT; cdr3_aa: CSASNDEKLFF
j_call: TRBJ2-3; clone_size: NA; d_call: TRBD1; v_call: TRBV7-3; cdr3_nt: TGTGCCAGCAGCCGTGGGGGGGACAGGGCTGGCACAGATACGCAGTATTTT; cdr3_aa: CASSRGGDRAGTDTQYF
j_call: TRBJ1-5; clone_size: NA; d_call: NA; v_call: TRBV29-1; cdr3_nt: TGCAGCGTTGAGGCGGGGGGTCCCCATCAGCCCCAGCATTTT; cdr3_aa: CSVEAGGPHQPQHF
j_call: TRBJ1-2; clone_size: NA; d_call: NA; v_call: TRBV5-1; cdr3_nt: TGCGCCAGCCTTCTCCTGACACCTAACTATGGCTACACCTTC; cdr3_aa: CASLLLTPNYGYTF
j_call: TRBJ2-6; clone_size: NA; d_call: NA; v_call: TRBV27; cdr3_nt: TGTGCCAGCAGTCTAACAGGGCTCTCTGGGGCCAACGTCCTGACTTTC; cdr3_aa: CASSLTGLSGANVLTF
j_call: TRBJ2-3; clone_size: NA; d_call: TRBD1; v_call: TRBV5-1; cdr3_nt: TGCGCCAGCAGCTTGGATACTTCAGGAGGACAGGGAATCGATACGCAGTATTTT; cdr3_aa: CASSLDTSGGQGIDTQYF
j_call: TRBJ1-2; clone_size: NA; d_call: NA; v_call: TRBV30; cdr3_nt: TGTGCCTGGAGTGCCCGACAGGCGGTTAACTATGGCTACACCTTC; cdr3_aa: CAWSARQAVNYGYTF
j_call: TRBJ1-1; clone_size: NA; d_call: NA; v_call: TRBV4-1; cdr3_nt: TGCGCCAGCAGCCATGATACAGGGAGCACTGAAGCTTTCTTT; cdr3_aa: CASSHDTGSTEAFF
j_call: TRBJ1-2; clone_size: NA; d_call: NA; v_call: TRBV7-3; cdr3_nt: TGTGCCAGCAGCCAAGGACGGAGTCAGGGCTACACCTTC; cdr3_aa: CASSQGRSQGYTF
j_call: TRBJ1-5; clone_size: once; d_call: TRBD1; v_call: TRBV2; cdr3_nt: TGTGCCAGCAAGGTACAGGGGGCTGGCAATCAGCCCCAGCATTTT; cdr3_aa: CASKVQGAGNQPQHF
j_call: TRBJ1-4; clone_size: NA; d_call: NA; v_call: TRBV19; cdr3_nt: TGTGCCAGTAGTCGGCCCACAACTAATGAAAAACTGTTTTTT; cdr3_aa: CASSRPTTNEKLFF
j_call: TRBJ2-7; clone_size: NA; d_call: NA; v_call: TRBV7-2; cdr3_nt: TGTGCCAGCAGCTTAGTAGGGGTTGGGGAGCAGTACTTC; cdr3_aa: CASSLVGVGEQYF
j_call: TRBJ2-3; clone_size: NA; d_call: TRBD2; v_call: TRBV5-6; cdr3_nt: TGTGCCAGCAGCTCCGGACTAGCGGGTTCAGATACGCAGTATTTT; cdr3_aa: CASSSGLAGSDTQYF
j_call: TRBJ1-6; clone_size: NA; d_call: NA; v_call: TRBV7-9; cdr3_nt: TGTGCCAGCAGCCCCGCGGTAAGGGGCGCTCTTATTAATTCACCCCTCCACTTT; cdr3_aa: CASSPAVRGALINSPLHF
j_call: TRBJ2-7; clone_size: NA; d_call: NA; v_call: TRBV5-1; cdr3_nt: TGCGCCAGCAGCTTGGTGCAGGGCATGTCCTACGAGCAGTACTTC; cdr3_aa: CASSLVQGMSYEQYF
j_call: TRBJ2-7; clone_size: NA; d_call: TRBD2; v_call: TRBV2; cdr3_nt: TGTGCCAGCAAACCGGGACTAGATCCCTACGAGCAGTACTTC; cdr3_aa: CASKPGLDPYEQYF
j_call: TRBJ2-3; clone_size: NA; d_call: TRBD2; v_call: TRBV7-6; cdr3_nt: TGTGCCAGCAGCTTAGTTGCGCGGGGGGCTTACACAGATACGCAGTATTTT; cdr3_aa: CASSLVARGAYTDTQYF
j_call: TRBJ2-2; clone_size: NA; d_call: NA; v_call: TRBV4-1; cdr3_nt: TGCGCCAGCAGCCAAGATCCTGGCAGCGGGCGCTACACCGGGGAGCTGTTTTTT; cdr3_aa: CASSQDPGSGRYTGELFF
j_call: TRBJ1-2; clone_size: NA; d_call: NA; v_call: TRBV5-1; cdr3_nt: TGCGCCAGCAGCTTGGGTCAGGGTTACTATGGCTACACCTTC; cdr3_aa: CASSLGQGYYGYTF
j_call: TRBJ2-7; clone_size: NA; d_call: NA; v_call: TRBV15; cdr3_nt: TGTGCCACCAGCAGAAGCCAGGGAGCCTACGAGCAGTACTTC; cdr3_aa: CATSRSQGAYEQYF
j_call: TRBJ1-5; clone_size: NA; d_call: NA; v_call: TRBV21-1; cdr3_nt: TGTGCCAGCAGCAATAGGTCCGTAGGGGTTGGAGATCAGCCCCAGCATTTT; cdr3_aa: CASSNRSVGVGDQPQHF
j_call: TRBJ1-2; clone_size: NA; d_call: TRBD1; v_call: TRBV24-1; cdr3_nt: TGTGCCTCAAGGGGGCCTCGGGACACCTTC; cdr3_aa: CASRGPRDTF
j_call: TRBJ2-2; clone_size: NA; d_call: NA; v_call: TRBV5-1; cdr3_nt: TGCGCCAGCAGCTTAGGACCTCGGGACACCGGGGAGCTGTTTTTT; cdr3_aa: CASSLGPRDTGELFF
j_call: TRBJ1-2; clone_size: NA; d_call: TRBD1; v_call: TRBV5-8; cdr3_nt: TGTGCCAGCAAAGACAGGGCCAGGAGCTATGGCTACACCTTC; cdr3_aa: CASKDRARSYGYTF
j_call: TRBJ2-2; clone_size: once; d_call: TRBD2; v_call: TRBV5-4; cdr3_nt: TGTGCCAGCAGCCGACTAGCGGGGGGGATGAACACCGGGGAGCTGTTTTTT; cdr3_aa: CASSRLAGGMNTGELFF
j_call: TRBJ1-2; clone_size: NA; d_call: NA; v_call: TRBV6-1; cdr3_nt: TGTGCCAGCAGTGAAAGGGGGGCAAGGGATGGCTACACCTTC; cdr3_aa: CASSERGARDGYTF